This TCR beta chain emerged from a study of cytomegalovirus exposure and HLA in healthy donors. PCR employed 60 Vbeta and 13 Jbeta primers. The table came from immunoSEQ multiplex PCR; TCRdb's copy has only in-frame clones and leaves some out. The sample records some 150,000 clones, over 70% being singletons. Germline V gene lookup returns CDR1 GTSNPN and CDR2 SVGIG (reference sequence). V gave up 0 bases and J gave up 2 bases, with 19 bases separating them. CDR3 length: 17 residues. A word on this clone: Its target is unknown.

The study's findings and limits: Rarity held for most TCR sequences, but there were some public TCRs that occurred in many donors.

The TCR comes from a man aged 18 to 29 in good health and CMV-seropositive. The sample taken for sequencing was PBMCs. The chain couples TRBV30 to TRBJ2-5, with a tentative D call TRBD2 (5 bases). The CDR3 sequence is CAWSVPYWARRQETQYF. Written as DNA, the CDR3 is TGTGCCTGGAGTGTACCATACTGGGCTAGGAGGCAAGAGACCCAGTACTTC.